The 17 T cell receptor beta chains given below trace back to one sample, sequenced in a study of blood T cell repertoires in COVID-19. Some clones are missing from TCRdb's copy, which holds only in-frame ones; the method was immunoSEQ multiplex PCR. The sample has over 55,000 clones, about 90% seen once. Sequencing used peripheral blood. The receptors were sampled from a man aged 55 to 70 with acute or convalescent COVID-19.

This sequence joins TRBV10-3 and TRBJ2-7; TRBD1 agrees at 7 bases. From germline, CDR1 is ENHRY and CDR2 SYGVKD. The CDR3 loop spans 14 amino acids. V dropped 7 bases and J dropped 5; count of bases not matched to a gene: 11. CDR3 bases: TGTGCCATCACGAGGAGAGGGGGCAATGACGAGCAGTACTTC. Protein product: CAITRRGGNDEQYF.

The chain combines TRBV5-8 with TRBJ1-4; no clear D. This CDR3 has 16 amino acids. Trimming left V 2 bases short and J 4 bases short, with 15 bases between. Per the germline V gene, CDR1 is SGHTS and CDR2 is YDEGEE. This CDR3 is CASSFNPSRLNEKLFF. CDR3 sequence (DNA): TGTGCCAGCAGCTTTAATCCGTCCAGACTTAATGAAAAACTGTTTTTT.

The genes are TRBV5-4 and TRBJ2-1; 9 nucleotides agree with TRBD1. Germline CDR1 is SGHNT and CDR2 is YYREEE (reference sequence). CDR3 length: 16 residues. The ends lost 3 bases at V and 5 bases at J; junction bases unmatched: 9. The CDR3 protein is CASSSPYRGQNNEQFF. The CDR3 DNA reads as TGTGCCAGCAGCTCGCCCTACAGGGGGCAGAACAATGAGCAGTTCTTC.

The chain links TRBV28 to TRBJ2-7, with TRBD1 as a possible D gene (6 bases). The CDR3 consists of 14 residues. Germline CDR1 MDHEN, CDR2 SYDVKM. Between the trimmed V and J ends, which lost 4 bases and 2 bases, there was a span of 12 bases. The CDR3 nucleotides read TGTGCCAGCAGTTCGGCAGGGGTTACCTACGAGCAGTACTTC. It encodes CASSSAGVTYEQYF.

The V and J genes are TRBV20-1 and TRBJ2-7; D ambiguous. The V gene's germline CDR1 is DFQATT and CDR2 SNEGSKA (reference sequence). Trimming removed 3 bases from V and 3 bases from J, with 6 bases in between. The CDR3 is made up of 11 amino acids. CDR3 loop: CSARLNYEQYF. The DNA for the CDR3 is TGCAGTGCTAGGCTAAACTACGAGCAGTACTTC.

V and J are TRBV6-6 and TRBJ1-2, with D unclear. The V end lost 3 bases, the J end lost 4 bases, and 15 bases lay between the germline ends. Germline V gene sequence: CDR1 MNHNY, CDR2 SVGAGI (reference sequence). The CDR3 totals 15 residues. The CDR3 nucleotides are TGTGCCAGCAGTTATAAACAAGGCGGCACCTATGGCTACACCTTC. Residues: CASSYKQGGTYGYTF.

The chain employs TRBV7-2 and TRBJ1-5, with unresolved D. Germline V gene data show CDR1 as SGHTA and CDR2 as FQGNSA. V was trimmed by 2 bases and J by 0 bases, leaving 5 bases between them. The CDR3 contains 14 residues. CDR3 sequence (DNA): TGTGCCAGCAGCTTAACCTATAGCAATCAGCCCCAGCATTTT. It encodes CASSLTYSNQPQHF.

V gene TRBV27 combines with J gene TRBJ2-5; 8 bases map to TRBD2. The CDR3 runs to 14 residues. After removal of 6 bases from V and 1 base from J, the junction contained 4 bases not matched to a gene. CDR1 is MNHEY and CDR2 is SMNVEV in the germline V gene (reference sequence). CDR3 nucleotides: TGTGCCAGCAGGCGGGAGGCCCGCCAAGAGACCCAGTACTTC. This encodes CASRREARQETQYF.

The rearrangement links TRBV19 to TRBJ2-5; 7 bases are shared with TRBD2. Per germline, CDR1 LNHDA and CDR2 SQIVND (reference sequence). The V and J ends lost 7 bases and 5 bases, in that order; junction bases with no gene match: 19. The CDR3 sequence is 17 residues long. The CDR3 DNA reads as TGTGCCAGTACCCCCTTGGGCGGGAGAGATCCTGGGGAGACCCAGTACTTC. This codes for CASTPLGGRDPGETQYF.

This chain joins TRBV11-2 and TRBJ1-1; D is perhaps TRBD1 (5 bases). This CDR3 is 13 amino acids long. The germline gives CDR1 SGHAT, CDR2 FQNNGV. Trimming cost V 4 bases and J 1 base, with 7 bases left between them. CDR3 DNA sequence: TGTGCCAGCAGCTCTCAGGGGAACACTGAAGCTTTCTTT. Residues: CASSSQGNTEAFF.

The CDR3, as DNA: TGTGCCAGCAGTCCTCCAGGGTTCGAGCAGTACTTC. As protein: CASSPPGFEQYF. The rearrangement links TRBV11-2 to TRBJ2-7, with a tentative D call TRBD1 (5 bases). Per the germline V gene, CDR1 is SGHAT and CDR2 is FQNNGV. The ends were cut back, 6 bases at V and 6 bases at J, with 12 bases in the middle. This CDR3 is 12 amino acids long.

J is TRBJ1-5 and V is TRBV18; a weak D match, TRBD1 (5 bases). This CDR3 comprises 18 residues. Trimming pared 4 bases from V and 0 bases from J, leaving 19 bases between. The germline CDR1 and CDR2 sequences are KGHSH and LQKENI. CDR3 residues: CASSLTTGARHSNQPQHF. CDR3 DNA: TGTGCCAGCTCACTAACCACAGGTGCCCGTCATAGCAATCAGCCCCAGCATTTT.

This rearrangement joins TRBV5-6 to TRBJ1-2; no clear D gene. V was clipped by 2 bases and J by 6 bases, with 8 bases between them. CDR1 SGHDT and CDR2 YYEEEE come from the germline V gene. The CDR3 length is 12 residues. This CDR3 reads CASSFTSHGYTF. The CDR3 region has the DNA TGTGCCAGCAGCTTCACATCTCATGGCTACACCTTC.

V and J are TRBV7-2 and TRBJ2-5; 9 bases fit TRBD1. The CDR3 runs 15 residues. Losses at the gene ends were 3 bases for V and 0 bases for J; bases not matched to a gene: 2. Germline-derived CDR1 and CDR2 are SGHTA and FQGNSA. The CDR3 here is CASSFGDRDQETQYF. CDR3 in DNA: TGTGCCAGCAGCTTTGGGGACAGGGACCAAGAGACCCAGTACTTC. Full variable domain (remainder filled in from reference TRBV7-2 and TRBJ2-5): GAGVSQSPSNKVTEKGKDVELRCDPISGHTALYWYRQSLGQGLEFLIYFQGNSAPDKSGLPSDRFSAERTGGSVSTLTIQRTQQEDSAVYLCASSFGDRDQETQYFGPGTRLLVL.

The rearrangement links TRBV5-4 to TRBJ2-3; 8 bases fit TRBD1. V shed 0 bases and J 4 bases; nucleotides not matched to a gene: 4. Per germline, CDR1 SGHNT and CDR2 YYREEE (reference sequence). The CDR3 covers 15 residues. The CDR3 DNA follows: TGTGCCAGCAGCTTGGCGGGGGACAGGTCAGATACGCAGTATTTT. Translation gives CASSLAGDRSDTQYF.

The chain uses TRBV9 and TRBJ2-3; TRBD1 matches at 9 bases. Germline V gene sequence: CDR1 SGDLS, CDR2 YYNGEE. With 4 bases clipped from V and 5 bases from J, the junction kept 11 bases outside the gene matches. The CDR3 extends over 16 amino acids. In DNA form, the CDR3 reads TGTGCCAGCAGCCCCCCCGGGACAGGGAGGGTAGATACGCAGTATTTT. Translation gives CASSPPGTGRVDTQYF.

This sequence joins TRBV2 and TRBJ1-4, with D unresolved. The CDR3 runs 12 residues. V dropped 7 bases and J dropped 7 bases, with 10 bases sitting between them. Germline V gene data show CDR1 as SNHLY and CDR2 as FYNNEI. This chain's CDR3 is CASMQLTEKLFF. CDR3 sequence (DNA): TGTGCCAGCATGCAGTTAACTGAAAAACTGTTTTTT.